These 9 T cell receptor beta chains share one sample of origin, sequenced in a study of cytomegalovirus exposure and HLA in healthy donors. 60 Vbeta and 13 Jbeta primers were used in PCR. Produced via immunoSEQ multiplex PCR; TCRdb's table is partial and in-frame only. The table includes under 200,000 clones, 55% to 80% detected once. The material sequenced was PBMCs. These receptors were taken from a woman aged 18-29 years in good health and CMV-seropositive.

CDR3 DNA: TGTGCCATCAGTGACAGAAACGAGCAGTACTTC. Encoded protein: CAISDRNEQYF. The gene calls are TRBV10-3 and TRBJ2-7, with D hard to call. Germline V CDR1 and CDR2: ENHRY, SYGVKD. Deletions cut 3 bases from V and 5 bases from J, with 5 bases between. The length of the CDR3 is 11 residues.

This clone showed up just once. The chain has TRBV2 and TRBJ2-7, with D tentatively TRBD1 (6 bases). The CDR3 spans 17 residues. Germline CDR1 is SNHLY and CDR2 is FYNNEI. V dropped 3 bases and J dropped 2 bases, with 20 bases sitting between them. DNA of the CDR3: TGTGCCAGCAGTGATCTACGGACAGCCGGCACTCCCTACGAGCAGTACTTC. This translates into CASSDLRTAGTPYEQYF.

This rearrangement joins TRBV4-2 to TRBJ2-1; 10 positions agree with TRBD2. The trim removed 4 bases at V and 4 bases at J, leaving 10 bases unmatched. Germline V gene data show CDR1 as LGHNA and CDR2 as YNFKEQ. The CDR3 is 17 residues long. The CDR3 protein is CASSPRSGRVNYNEQFF. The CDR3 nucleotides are TGTGCCAGCAGCCCCCGCAGCGGGAGGGTTAATTACAATGAGCAGTTCTTC.

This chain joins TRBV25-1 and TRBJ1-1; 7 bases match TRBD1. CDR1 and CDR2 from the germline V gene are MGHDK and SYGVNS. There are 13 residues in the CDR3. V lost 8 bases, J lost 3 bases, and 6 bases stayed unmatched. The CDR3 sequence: CASVGGTHTEAFF. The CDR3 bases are TGTGCCAGCGTAGGGGGCACCCACACTGAAGCTTTCTTT.

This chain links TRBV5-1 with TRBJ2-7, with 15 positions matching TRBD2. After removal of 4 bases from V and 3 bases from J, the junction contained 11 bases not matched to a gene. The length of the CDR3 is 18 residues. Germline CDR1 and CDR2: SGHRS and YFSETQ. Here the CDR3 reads CASSPSPGLAGGLYEQYF. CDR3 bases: TGCGCCAGCAGCCCATCCCCGGGACTAGCGGGAGGACTCTACGAGCAGTACTTC.

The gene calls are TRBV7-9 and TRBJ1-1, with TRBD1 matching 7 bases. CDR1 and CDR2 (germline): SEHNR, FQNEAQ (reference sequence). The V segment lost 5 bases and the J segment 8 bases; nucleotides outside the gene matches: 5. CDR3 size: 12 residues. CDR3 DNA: TGTGCCAGCAGCCCCACGGGACAGGAAGCTTTCTTT. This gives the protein CASSPTGQEAFF.

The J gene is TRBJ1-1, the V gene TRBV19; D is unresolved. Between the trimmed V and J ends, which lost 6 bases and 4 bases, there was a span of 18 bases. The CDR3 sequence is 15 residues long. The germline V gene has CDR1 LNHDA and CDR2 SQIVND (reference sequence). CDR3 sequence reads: CASRHLRGGGTEAFF. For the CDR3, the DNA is TGTGCCAGTAGACACCTAAGAGGTGGAGGCACTGAAGCTTTCTTT. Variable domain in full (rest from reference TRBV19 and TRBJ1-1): DGGITQSPKYLFRKEGQNVTLSCEQNLNHDAMYWYRQDPGQGLRLIYYSQIVNDFQKGDIAEGYSVSREKKESFPLTVTSAQKNPTAFYLCASRHLRGGGTEAFFGQGTRLTVV.

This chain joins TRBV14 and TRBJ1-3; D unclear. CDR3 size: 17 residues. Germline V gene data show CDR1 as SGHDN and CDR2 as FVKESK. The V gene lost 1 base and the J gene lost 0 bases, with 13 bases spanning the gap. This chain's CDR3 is CASSQGSPRFSGNTIYF. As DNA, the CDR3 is TGTGCCAGCAGCCAAGGGTCCCCCAGGTTCTCTGGAAACACCATATATTTT.

This CDR3 is CASSIPGTGPNQETQYF. CDR3 coding DNA: TGTGCCAGTAGTATCCCCGGGACAGGACCGAACCAAGAGACCCAGTACTTC. This rearrangement joins TRBV19 to TRBJ2-5; 8 bases match TRBD1. Germline CDR1 reads LNHDA; CDR2 reads SQIVND (reference sequence). CDR3 size: 17 residues. The trim removed 3 bases at V and 0 bases at J, leaving 9 bases unmatched.